These 5 T cell receptor beta chains came from one sample sequenced in a study of human T cells and chemical hapten exposure. Time point: pre-sensitization, week 0. The sample's treatment: therapeutic diphenylcyclopropenone sensitization with weekly scalp DPC. TCRdb called the RACE reads again in MiXCR, with one record for every CDR3 protein. The sample lists more than 75,000 distinct CDR3 sequences, around 10% occurring once. This specimen consisted of whole blood, obtained in connection with sensitization to the hapten diphenylcyclopropenone (DPC). The receptors come from a woman between 35 and 50 years old with alopecia areata. Some clones in this sample may be carry-over from other donors' samples.

This clonotype was picked up many times. The V call is TRBV15, the J call TRBJ2-1; D uncertain. Trimming removed 3 bases from V and 4 bases from J, with 7 bases in between. Germline V gene lookup returns CDR1 LNHNV and CDR2 YYDKDF (reference sequence). The CDR3 contains 13 residues. The CDR3 region is CATSSSPYNEQFF. The CDR3 DNA is TGTGCCACCAGCAGTTCGCCGTACAATGAGCAGTTCTTC.

This clonotype was seen at least ten times. A junction end diverges from the germline sequence, so it may reflect a read error. V usage is TRBV4-3 and J usage is TRBJ2-5; D is undetermined. The length of the CDR3 is 16 residues. Germline values: CDR1 LGHNA, CDR2 YSLEER. CDR3 nucleotide sequence: TGCGCCAGCAGCCCGACGCGTTCCCTCCCCCAAGAGACCCAATACTTC. This gives the protein CASSPTRSLPQETQYF.

This clonotype has a count of ten or more. CDR3 sequence reads: CSASQGPSNQPQHF. CDR3 bases: TGCAGTGCTTCCCAGGGGCCAAGCAATCAGCCCCAGCATTTT. The rearrangement joins TRBV20-1 to TRBJ1-5, with D maybe TRBD1 (6 bases). V was pared by 5 bases and J by 1 base, with 12 bases between. The CDR3 contains 14 residues. Looked up from germline, CDR1 is DFQATT and CDR2 is SNEGSKA (reference sequence).

This clonotype was seen repeatedly, ten times or more. The chain combines TRBV10-3 with TRBJ2-4, with D unclear. Per the germline V gene, CDR1 is ENHRY and CDR2 is SYGVKD. Trimming removed 8 bases at V and 7 bases at J, with 12 bases between. This CDR3 has 12 residues. CDR3 bases: TGTGCCATCGGTTTGGATGGGAACATTCAGTACTTC. It translates to CAIGLDGNIQYF.

The chain employs TRBV7-2 and TRBJ2-3; D may be TRBD2 (5 bases). The CDR3 spans 13 residues. Per the germline V gene, CDR1 is SGHTA and CDR2 is FQGNSA. Trimming cost V 5 bases and J 3 bases, with 9 bases left between them. The CDR3 DNA is TGTGCCAGCAGCCCGAGGGTTACAGATACGCAGTATTTT. Translated, it gives CASSPRVTDTQYF. Full variable domain (outside the CDR3, taken from reference TRBV7-2 and TRBJ2-3): GAGVSQSPSNKVTEKGKDVELRCDPISGHTALYWYRQSLGQGLEFLIYFQGNSAPDKSGLPSDRFSAERTGGSVSTLTIQRTQQEDSAVYLCASSPRVTDTQYFGPGTRLTVL.